Listed here are 10 T cell receptor beta chains from one sample, sequenced in a study of cytomegalovirus exposure and HLA in healthy donors. The PCR ran on 60 Vbeta and 13 Jbeta primers. The table came from immunoSEQ multiplex PCR; TCRdb's copy has only in-frame clones and leaves some out. Of approximately 170,000 clones in the sample, 75% to 90% were seen once. The source material was PBMCs. Source of these receptors: a boy between 2 and 15 years old in good health and CMV-seronegative.

The rearrangement uses TRBV9 and TRBJ2-1; 9 bases align to TRBD1. Germline-derived CDR1 and CDR2 are SGDLS and YYNGEE. Germline trimming cut 0 bases from V and 5 bases from J; bases unmatched to any gene: 3. The CDR3 extends over 15 amino acids. As DNA, the CDR3 is TGTGCCAGCAGCGTAGTGACAGGGGGGAACAATGAGCAGTTCTTC. Its translation is CASSVVTGGNNEQFF.

The chain has TRBV13 and TRBJ1-1; 10 bases match TRBD1. This CDR3 region has 16 residues. CDR1 is PRHDT, CDR2 FYEKMQ, per germline (reference sequence). J was trimmed by 6 bases and V by 3 bases; bases with no gene match: 10. This chain's CDR3 is CASSLGPDRGLSEAFF. CDR3 bases: TGTGCCAGCAGCTTGGGTCCCGACAGGGGGCTTTCTGAAGCTTTCTTT.

The chain has TRBV5-4 and TRBJ2-3; D possibly corresponds to TRBD1 (6 bases). Gene TRBJ1-5 matches the end of the DNA better, so the J call may be wrong. CDR1 and CDR2 (germline): SGHNT, YYREEE (reference sequence). CDR3 size: 14 residues. The CDR3 DNA is TGTGCCAGCAGCTTGGACCTAGCGGGGGGCCCGCAGCATTTT. Protein product: CASSLDLAGGPQHF.

V usage is TRBV5-4 and J usage is TRBJ2-3; a possible D gene is TRBD1 (5 bases). The CDR3 extends over 15 amino acids. The V and J ends lost 0 bases and 2 bases respectively, with 10 bases between them. Germline loops: CDR1 SGHNT, CDR2 YYREEE (reference sequence). This CDR3 reads CASSLGGEVTDTQYF. The CDR3 DNA follows: TGTGCCAGCAGCTTGGGGGGCGAAGTCACAGATACGCAGTATTTT.

There are a few counts of this clone. In DNA, the CDR3 is TGTGCCAGCAGCCCGGACTCCGGACGGACCGTGGGCCTGAATAGCAATCAGCCCCAGCATTTT. It is translated as CASSPDSGRTVGLNSNQPQHF. The genes are TRBV14 and TRBJ1-5; no reliable D call. This CDR3 contains 21 residues. The V and J ends lost 4 bases and 0 bases respectively, with 28 bases between them. Germline CDR1 reads SGHDN; CDR2 reads FVKESK.

The chain combines TRBV5-6 with TRBJ1-1; 9 bases agree with TRBD1. Germline V gene sequence: CDR1 SGHDT, CDR2 YYEEEE. This CDR3 has 16 residues. After removal of 7 bases from V and 0 bases from J, the junction contained 10 bases not matched to a gene. CDR3 residues: CASGTGRALMNTEAFF. In DNA, the CDR3 is TGTGCCAGCGGGACAGGGAGGGCCCTCATGAACACTGAAGCTTTCTTT.

CDR3 amino acids: CASSQGTNTGELFF. CDR3 coding DNA: TGCGCCAGCAGCCAGGGCACGAACACCGGGGAGCTGTTTTTT. The genes are TRBV4-3 and TRBJ2-2; D gene ambiguous. This CDR3 spans 14 amino acids. The germline V and J ends were trimmed by 3 bases and 0 bases, with 5 bases remaining between them. Germline-derived CDR1 and CDR2 are LGHNA and YSLEER.

The table lists this clone with a count of one. The rearrangement uses TRBV10-1 and TRBJ1-6; the D gene is possibly TRBD1 (6 bases). Germline lookup yields CDR1 WNHNN and CDR2 SYGVQD (reference sequence). There are 13 residues in the CDR3. The V end was cut by 5 bases, the J end by 10 bases, with 12 bases between. The DNA of the CDR3 is TGCGCCAGCAGTCCCAGGACAGACTCACCCCTCCACTTT. It translates to CASSPRTDSPLHF.

Notes on this clone: The junction departs from the called germline gene at one end, perhaps through a read error. The chain joins TRBV5-5 to TRBJ2-2; 9 positions match TRBD1. Germline lookup yields CDR1 SGHKS and CDR2 YYEKEE (reference sequence). This CDR3 is built from 17 residues. The CDR3 sequence: CASTLGVQGAYTGELFF. The CDR3 bases are TGTGCCAGCACCTTGGGGGTACAGGGGGCCTACACCGGGGAGCTGTTTTTT.

The chain links TRBV7-9 to TRBJ2-1; 7 nucleotides agree with TRBD2. Germline CDR1 and CDR2: SEHNR and FQNEAQ (reference sequence). This CDR3 has 18 amino acids. J lost 0 bases, V lost 2 bases, and 10 bases had no gene match. The CDR3 reads CASSLRPQWEGSYNEQFF. The CDR3 bases are TGTGCCAGCAGCTTACGTCCCCAATGGGAGGGCTCCTACAATGAGCAGTTCTTC.